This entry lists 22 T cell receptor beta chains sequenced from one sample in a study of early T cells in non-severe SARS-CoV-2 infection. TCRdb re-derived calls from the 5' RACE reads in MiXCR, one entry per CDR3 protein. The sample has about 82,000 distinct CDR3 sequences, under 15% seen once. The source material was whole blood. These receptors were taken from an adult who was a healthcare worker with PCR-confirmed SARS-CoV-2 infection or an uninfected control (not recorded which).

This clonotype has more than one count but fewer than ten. CDR3 amino acids: CASSPPGLGSGNTIYF. For the CDR3, the DNA is TGTGCCAGCAGCCCCCCCGGACTGGGGTCTGGAAACACCATATATTTT. The rearrangement uses TRBV13 and TRBJ1-3; D remains unclear. Germline-derived CDR1 and CDR2 are PRHDT and FYEKMQ (reference sequence). Trimming took off 5 bases at V and 1 base at J, with 15 bases between the two ends. This CDR3 is built from 16 residues.

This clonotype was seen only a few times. CDR3 loop: CASSPQTGPYEQYF. DNA for the CDR3: TGTGCCAGCTCACCACAAACGGGGCCCTACGAGCAGTACTTC. The chain carries TRBV18 and TRBJ2-7, with D perhaps matching TRBD1 or TRBD2 (5 bases each). The CDR3 spans 14 residues. Germline assignment: CDR1 KGHSH and CDR2 LQKENI. Trimming took 1 base from V and 2 from J, leaving 9 bases between them.

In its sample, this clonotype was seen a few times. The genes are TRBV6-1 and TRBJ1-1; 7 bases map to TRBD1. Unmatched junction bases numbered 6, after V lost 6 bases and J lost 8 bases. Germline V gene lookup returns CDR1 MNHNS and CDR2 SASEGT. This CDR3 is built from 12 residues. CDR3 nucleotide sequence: TGTGCCAGCAGGACAGGGTACGGGGAAGCTTTCTTT. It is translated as CASRTGYGEAFF.

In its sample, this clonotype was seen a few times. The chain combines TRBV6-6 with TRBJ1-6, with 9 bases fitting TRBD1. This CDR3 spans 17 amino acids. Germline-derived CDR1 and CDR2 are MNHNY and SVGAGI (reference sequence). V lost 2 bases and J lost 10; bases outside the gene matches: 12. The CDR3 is CASSYMRTGEFRSPLHF. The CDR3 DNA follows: TGTGCCAGCAGTTACATGAGGACAGGGGAATTTCGGTCACCCCTCCACTTT.

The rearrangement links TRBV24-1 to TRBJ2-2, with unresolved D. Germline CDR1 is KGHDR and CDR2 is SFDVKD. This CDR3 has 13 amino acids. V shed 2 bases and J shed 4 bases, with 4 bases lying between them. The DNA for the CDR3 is TGTGCCACCAGTGATTCGAGCACCGGGGAGCTGTTTTTT. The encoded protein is CATSDSSTGELFF.

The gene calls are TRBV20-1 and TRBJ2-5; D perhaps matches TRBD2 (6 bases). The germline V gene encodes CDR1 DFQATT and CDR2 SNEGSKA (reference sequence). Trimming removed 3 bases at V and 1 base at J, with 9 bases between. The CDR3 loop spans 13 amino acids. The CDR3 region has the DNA TGCAGTGCTAGTGCGGGATCCCAAGAGACCCAGTACTTC. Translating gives CSASAGSQETQYF.

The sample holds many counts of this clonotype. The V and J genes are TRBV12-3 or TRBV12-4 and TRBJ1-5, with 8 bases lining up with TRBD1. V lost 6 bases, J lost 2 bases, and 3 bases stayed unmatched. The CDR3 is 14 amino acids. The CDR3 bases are TGTGCCAGCAGGTTGACAGGGGGCAATCAGCCCCAGCATTTT. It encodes CASRLTGGNQPQHF.

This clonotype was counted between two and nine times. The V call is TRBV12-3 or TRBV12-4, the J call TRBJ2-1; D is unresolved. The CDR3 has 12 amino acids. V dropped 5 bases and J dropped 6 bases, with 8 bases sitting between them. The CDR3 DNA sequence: TGTGCCAGCAGTCCTACTTCCAATGAGCAGTTCTTC. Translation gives CASSPTSNEQFF.

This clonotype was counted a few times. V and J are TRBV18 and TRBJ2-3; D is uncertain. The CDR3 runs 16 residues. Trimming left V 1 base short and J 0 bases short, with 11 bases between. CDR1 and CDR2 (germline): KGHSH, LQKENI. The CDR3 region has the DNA TGTGCCAGCTCACCACGGCAAAGTGATAGCACAGATACGCAGTATTTT. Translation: CASSPRQSDSTDTQYF.

The CDR3 DNA follows: TGTGCCAGCAGCTTCCCCCAAGGGGGCGCAGGTCGGAATGAGCAGTTCTTC. Amino acids: CASSFPQGGAGRNEQFF. The V gene is TRBV11-2, the J gene TRBJ2-1; 7 positions agree with TRBD1. The CDR3 covers 17 residues. V gave up 3 bases and J gave up 7 bases; unmatched junction bases: 15. Germline CDR1 reads SGHAT; CDR2 reads FQNNGV. The whole variable domain, remainder taken from reference TRBV11-2 and TRBJ2-1, is EAGVAQSPRYKIIEKRQSVAFWCNPISGHATLYWYQQILGQGPKLLIQFQNNGVVDDSQLPKDRFSAERLKGVDSTLKIQPAKLEDSAVYLCASSFPQGGAGRNEQFFGPGTRLTVL.

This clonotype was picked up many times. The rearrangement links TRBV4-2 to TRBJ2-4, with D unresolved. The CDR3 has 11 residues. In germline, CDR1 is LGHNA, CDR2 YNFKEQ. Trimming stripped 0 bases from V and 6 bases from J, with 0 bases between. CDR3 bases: TGTGCCAGCAGCCAAGAAAACATTCAGTACTTC. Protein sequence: CASSQENIQYF.

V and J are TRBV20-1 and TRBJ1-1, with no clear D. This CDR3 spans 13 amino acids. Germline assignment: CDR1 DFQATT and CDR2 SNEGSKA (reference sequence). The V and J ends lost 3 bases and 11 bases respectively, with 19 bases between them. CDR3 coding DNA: TGCAGTGCTAGCGGTGGGCGGAACCGGGAGGCTTTCTTT. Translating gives CSASGGRNREAFF.

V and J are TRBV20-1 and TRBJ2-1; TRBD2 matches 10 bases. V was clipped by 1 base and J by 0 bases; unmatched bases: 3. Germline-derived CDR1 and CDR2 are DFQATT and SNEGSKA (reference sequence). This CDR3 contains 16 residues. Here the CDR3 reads CSARGLAGSSYNEQFF. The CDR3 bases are TGCAGTGCTAGAGGACTAGCGGGTAGCTCCTACAATGAGCAGTTCTTC.

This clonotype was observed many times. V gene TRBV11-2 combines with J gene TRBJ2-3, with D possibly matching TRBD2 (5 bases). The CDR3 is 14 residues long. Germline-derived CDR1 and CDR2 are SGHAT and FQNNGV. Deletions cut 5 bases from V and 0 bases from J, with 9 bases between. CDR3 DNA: TGTGCCAGCAGCCTGCGGACTAGCACAGATACGCAGTATTTT. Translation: CASSLRTSTDTQYF.

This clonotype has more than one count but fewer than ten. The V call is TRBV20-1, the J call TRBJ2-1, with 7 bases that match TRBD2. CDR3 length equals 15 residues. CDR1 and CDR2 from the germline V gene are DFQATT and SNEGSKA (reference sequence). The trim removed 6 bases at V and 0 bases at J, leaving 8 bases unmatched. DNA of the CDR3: TGCAGTGCCCCTCGTGGGGGGGTCTCCTACAATGAGCAGTTCTTC. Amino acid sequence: CSAPRGGVSYNEQFF.

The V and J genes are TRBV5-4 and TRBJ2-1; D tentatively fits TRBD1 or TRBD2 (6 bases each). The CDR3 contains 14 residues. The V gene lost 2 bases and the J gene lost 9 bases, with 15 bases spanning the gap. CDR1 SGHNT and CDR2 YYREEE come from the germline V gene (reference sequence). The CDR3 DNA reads TGTGCCAGCAGCTTTCGTTCGGGGGCGGGTGAGCAGTTCTTC. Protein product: CASSFRSGAGEQFF.

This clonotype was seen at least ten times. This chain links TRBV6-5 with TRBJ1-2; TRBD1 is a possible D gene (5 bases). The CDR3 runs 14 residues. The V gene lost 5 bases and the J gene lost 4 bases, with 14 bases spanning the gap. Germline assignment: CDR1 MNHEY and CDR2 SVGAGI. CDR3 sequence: CASSRISGTYGYTF. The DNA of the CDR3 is TGTGCCAGCAGTCGGATTAGTGGGACCTATGGCTACACCTTC.

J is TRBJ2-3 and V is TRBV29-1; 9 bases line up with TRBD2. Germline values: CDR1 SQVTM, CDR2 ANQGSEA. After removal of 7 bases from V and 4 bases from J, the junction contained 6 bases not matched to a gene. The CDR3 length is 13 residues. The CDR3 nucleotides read TGCAGCGGGAGCGGGGGGTCGGCAGATACGCAGTATTTT. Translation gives CSGSGGSADTQYF.

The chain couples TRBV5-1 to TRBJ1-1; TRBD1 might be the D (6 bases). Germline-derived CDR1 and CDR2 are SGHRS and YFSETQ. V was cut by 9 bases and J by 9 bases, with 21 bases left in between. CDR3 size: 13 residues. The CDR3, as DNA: TGCGCCACTCGGAGGGGGTCTGATTACCAAGCTTTCTTT. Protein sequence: CATRRGSDYQAFF. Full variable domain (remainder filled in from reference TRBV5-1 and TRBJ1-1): KAGVTQTPRYLIKTRGQQVTLSCSPISGHRSVSWYQQTPGQGLQFLFEYFSETQRNKGNFPGRFSGRQFSNSRSEMNVSTLELGDSALYLCATRRGSDYQAFFGQGTRLTVV.

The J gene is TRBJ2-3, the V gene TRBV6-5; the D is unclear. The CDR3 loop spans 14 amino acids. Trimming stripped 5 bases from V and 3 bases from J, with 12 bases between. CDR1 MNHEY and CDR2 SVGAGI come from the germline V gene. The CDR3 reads CASSPSFGTDTQYF. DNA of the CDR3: TGTGCCAGCAGTCCATCGTTTGGGACAGATACGCAGTATTTT.

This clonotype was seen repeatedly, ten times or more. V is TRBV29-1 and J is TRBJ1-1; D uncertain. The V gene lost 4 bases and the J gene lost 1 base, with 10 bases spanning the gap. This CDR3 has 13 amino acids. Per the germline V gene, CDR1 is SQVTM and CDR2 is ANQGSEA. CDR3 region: CSVGSGPNTEAFF. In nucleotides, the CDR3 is TGCAGCGTTGGGTCCGGGCCGAACACTGAAGCTTTCTTT.

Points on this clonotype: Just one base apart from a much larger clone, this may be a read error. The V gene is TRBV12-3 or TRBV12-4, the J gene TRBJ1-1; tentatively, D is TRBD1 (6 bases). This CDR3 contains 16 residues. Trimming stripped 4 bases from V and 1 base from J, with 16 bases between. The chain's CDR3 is CASSWDGGHRNTEAFF. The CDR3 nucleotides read TGTGCCAGCAGTTGGGACGGGGGGCATAGGAACACTGAAGCTTTCTTT.